These T cell receptor beta chains were read from a single sample in a study of cytomegalovirus exposure and HLA in healthy donors. TCRdb's table, derived via immunoSEQ multiplex PCR, lists solely in-frame clones and lacks some. This sample has about 340,000 clones; just over 85% occur once, and the top ten carry around 0.8%. The sequencing input was PBMCs. The receptors derive from a woman aged 18-29 years in good health and CMV-seronegative. CDR3s include the opening cysteine and the closing phenylalanine or tryptophan. A D gene is named only where the DNA matches it firmly. Expanded clones are given a class, and other clones once, few, many or no size at all.

D,V,size,J,CDR3
.,TRBV6-4,.,TRBJ1-1,CASSDTAQGTRTVEAFF
.,TRBV5-3,once,TRBJ2-1,CARSFLGLTEHLQFF
.,TRBV27,.,TRBJ2-7,CASSQGQHLYEQYF
.,TRBV25-1,.,TRBJ2-7,CASSELERAYEQYF
TRBD1,TRBV11-2,.,TRBJ2-1,CASSSDRGGNEQFF
.,TRBV27,.,TRBJ1-2,CASSLQGQQTYGYTF
.,TRBV27,.,TRBJ2-7,CASRGLDPINYEQYF
TRBD2,TRBV4-2,few,TRBJ2-7,CASSFGEREFDEQYF
TRBD2,TRBV9,.,TRBJ2-1,CASSVRHLAGVDNEQFF
TRBD2,TRBV5-6,.,TRBJ2-7,CASTGTSGGSSYEQYF
TRBD2,TRBV6-5,once,TRBJ2-5,CASSLGLAGGETQYF
.,TRBV6-6,.,TRBJ2-7,CASSLPDYEQYF
.,TRBV20-1,.,TRBJ2-5,CSAGRGETQYF
TRBD1,TRBV19,.,TRBJ1-1,CASSPDRSAEAFF
.,TRBV29-1,.,TRBJ1-1,CSVVTNTEAFF
TRBD2,TRBV28,.,TRBJ2-7,CASNQGTSGYEQYF
TRBD2,TRBV13,.,TRBJ2-1,CASSLGLAGGLSNEQFF
.,TRBV6-5,.,TRBJ2-5,CASSYSRGQKETQYF
.,TRBV6-1,.,TRBJ1-5,CASRPHTDQPQHF
.,TRBV6-5,once,TRBJ2-7,CASSSPREQYF
TRBD2,TRBV28,.,TRBJ2-1,CASSVGLAGNNEQFF
TRBD2,TRBV9,.,TRBJ2-5,CASSFGLVGGETQYF
TRBD2,TRBV5-1,.,TRBJ2-4,CASSFSTGGARAKNIQYF
.,TRBV10-3,.,TRBJ2-7,CAITPGHLDYEQYF
TRBD1,TRBV19,.,TRBJ1-5,CASSMGDSSPQHF
TRBD2,TRBV6-5,.,TRBJ2-7,CASKQLAGHYEQYF
.,TRBV27,.,TRBJ2-3,CASSFSTLGTDTQYF
TRBD2,TRBV6-5,.,TRBJ2-3,CASSSLLAGGTDTQYF
TRBD2,TRBV6-6,.,TRBJ2-2,CASSIGLAGGTGELFF
TRBD2,TRBV7-2,.,TRBJ2-7,CASSLRAGGAYEQYF
.,TRBV5-1,many,TRBJ2-1,CASSRGYNEQFF
TRBD1,TRBV11-3,.,TRBJ2-7,CASSLGAGQAVEQYF
TRBD2,TRBV11-2,once,TRBJ2-2,CASSLVGGSVNTGELFF
.,TRBV28,once,TRBJ2-3,CASSPPGAATDTQYF
TRBD2,TRBV5-1,once,TRBJ2-3,CASSLVSSGNTDTQYF
.,TRBV5-1,.,TRBJ1-5,CASSLDGDNNQPQHF